The 27 T cell receptor beta chains given below trace back to one sample, sequenced in a study of tumor-infiltrating lymphocytes in primary liver carcinoma. The researchers produced TCR beta cDNA from roughly 500 ng total RNA with a constant-region primer. Three nested multiplex PCR rounds, a slightly modified ARM-PCR method, built the TCR beta libraries. The study ran its first two PCR rounds for around 9 cycles each, using TRBV1-TRBV30 forward primers and a C-beta reverse primer. TCRdb re-derived calls from the multiplex PCR reads in MiXCR, one entry per CDR3 protein. In the table there are approximately 110,000 distinct CDR3 sequences, 64% of which are singletons. The tissue used was unsorted bulk material of about 19-30 mg. RNA and DNA were co-extracted from it with the AllPrep DNA/RNA mini kit. Sequenced: liver tumor tissue from sampling region 3. Noted subset: tumor region T3, left-lateral pole. The receptors here all came from a woman aged 55-70 years with primary liver carcinoma and hepatitis B virus infection.

In its sample, this clonotype was seen many times. V usage is TRBV29-1 and J usage is TRBJ1-2; D unresolved. The CDR3 spans 11 residues. V was shortened by 8 bases and J by 0 bases, with 7 bases between the two germline ends. Germline V gene lookup returns CDR1 SQVTM and CDR2 ANQGSEA. CDR3 DNA: TGCAGCCCAGCCCCTAACTATGGCTACACCTTC. Its protein is CSPAPNYGYTF.

On this clonotype itself: Its ends do not fully match the called genes, so a read error is possible. The CDR3 spells CTSRRAGLNTEAFF. The CDR3 region has the DNA TGCACCAGCAGGCGTGCGGGGCTGAACACTGAAGCTTTCTTT. The rearrangement links TRBV5-8 to TRBJ1-1; a possible D gene is TRBD1 (5 bases). Per germline, CDR1 SGHTS and CDR2 YDEGEE. The length of the CDR3 is 14 residues.

The gene calls are TRBV20-1 and TRBJ2-7; 9 bases agree with TRBD1. CDR3 length equals 13 residues. With 6 bases clipped from V and 3 bases from J, the junction kept 6 bases outside the gene matches. The V gene's germline CDR1 is DFQATT and CDR2 SNEGSKA (reference sequence). The CDR3 coding sequence is TGCAGTGCAGCGGGACAGGGTATCTACGAGCAGTACTTC. Encoded protein: CSAAGQGIYEQYF.

This chain uses TRBV29-1 with TRBJ2-7; D remains ambiguous. The CDR3 is 13 residues long. The germline gives CDR1 SQVTM, CDR2 ANQGSEA. V was clipped by 3 bases and J by 2 bases, with 11 bases between them. CDR3 DNA: TGCAGCGTTGAGGTTCGGAGCCCCTACGAGCAGTACTTC. Translated: CSVEVRSPYEQYF.

The table lists this clonotype with a few counts. Here the CDR3 omits its conserved ending phenylalanine or tryptophan, so a read error is the likely source. The V call is TRBV7-9, the J call TRBJ1-4; 8 bases map to TRBD1. The ends lost 6 bases at V and 6 bases at J; junction bases unmatched: 9. Germline CDR1 reads SEHNR; CDR2 reads FQNEAQ (reference sequence). The CDR3 spans 15 residues. The CDR3 DNA follows: TGTGCCAGCAGTTACCCCGGGACAGGTGATGAAAAACTGTTTCTT. Protein: CASSYPGTGDEKLFL.

As regards this clonotype: Compared with germline, one end of the junction differs, possibly owing to a read error. This CDR3 reads CASSLVRDRWNKQLF. The CDR3 DNA reads TGTGCCAGCAGCTTAGTCCGCGACCGCTGGAATAAGCAGCTCTTC. The chain recombines TRBV11-2 with TRBJ2-1; D remains ambiguous. Germline CDR1 and CDR2: SGHAT and FQNNGV. This CDR3 is built from 15 residues. The full variable domain, in which reference TRBV11-2 and TRBJ2-1 provide the parts outside the CDR3, is EAGVAQSPRYKIIEKRQSVAFWCNPISGHATLYWYQQILGQGPKLLIQFQNNGVVDDSQLPKDRFSAERLKGVDSTLKIQPAKLEDSAVYLCASSLVRDRWNKQLFGPGTRLTVL.

Points on this clonotype: The junction departs from germline at one end; a sequencing error may be responsible. The chain couples TRBV14 to TRBJ2-7, with 7 bases identical to TRBD2. The CDR3 spans 15 residues. The germline V gene has CDR1 SGHDN and CDR2 FVKESK. The CDR3 DNA reads TGTACCAGCAGCCAAGATTCCCGGGACTACTACGAACAGTACTTC. Protein product: CTSSQDSRDYYEQYF.

In regard to this clonotype: A junction boundary mismatches the germline segment, possibly from a read error. The V gene is TRBV11-3, the J gene TRBJ2-1; D call uncertain. The V gene's germline CDR1 is SGHNT and CDR2 YENEEA. The CDR3 spans 16 residues. The CDR3 reads CANSPPGDSNYNEKFF. DNA of the CDR3: TGTGCCAACAGTCCCCCCGGAGATTCCAATTACAATGAGAAGTTCTTC.

Comments on this clonotype: An end of the junction differs from the germline gene, which may be a read error. The V gene is TRBV11-2, the J gene TRBJ2-1, with D uncertain. The length of the CDR3 is 15 residues. Germline CDR1 SGHAT, CDR2 FQNNGV. The CDR3 DNA reads as TGTGCCAGCATCTTAGGCCCCGGGCAGCCCGTTGAGCAGTTCTTC. This translates into CASILGPGQPVEQFF.

The sample holds a few counts of this clonotype. This chain uses TRBV12-3 or TRBV12-4 with TRBJ1-5; D unresolved. This CDR3 is 13 amino acids long. The V gene lost 4 bases and the J gene lost 4 bases, with 8 bases spanning the gap. The CDR3 sequence is CASSYRVNQPQHF. The CDR3 region has the DNA TGTGCCAGCAGTTATAGAGTGAATCAGCCCCAGCATTTT.

In the case of this clonotype: A much larger clone differs from this one at a single base, so this may be a read error. This chain joins TRBV28 and TRBJ2-5; TRBD2 aligns across 8 bases. The V gene's germline CDR1 is MDHEN and CDR2 SYDVKM. V lost 5 bases to trimming and J lost 3 bases; unmatched junction nucleotides: 11. The CDR3 length is 16 residues. The chain's CDR3 is CASSPIVGRAEETQYF. The CDR3 DNA sequence: TGTGCCAGCAGTCCGATAGTCGGGAGGGCTGAAGAGACCCAGTACTTC. Together with reference TRBV28 and TRBJ2-5, the CDR3 gives the full variable domain: DVKVTQSSRYLVKRTGEKVFLECVQDMDHENMFWYRQDPGLGLRLIYFSYDVKMKEKGDIPEGYSVSREKKERFSLILESASTNQTSMYLCASSPIVGRAEETQYFGPGTRLLVL.

This clonotype appeared many times. V and J are TRBV7-9 and TRBJ2-2, with D perhaps matching TRBD1 (6 bases). The CDR3 loop spans 13 amino acids. The V gene's germline CDR1 is SEHNR and CDR2 FQNEAQ (reference sequence). Trimming stripped 5 bases from V and 7 bases from J, with 11 bases between. The CDR3 DNA reads as TGTGCCAGCAGCCTCCAACAGGGCGGGGAGCTGTTTTTT. It codes for CASSLQQGGELFF.

This clonotype was seen a handful of times. Written as DNA, the CDR3 is TGTGCCAGCAGCTACGTCGGGACACTTAATGAAAAACTGTTTTTT. Its translation is CASSYVGTLNEKLFF. V usage is TRBV28 and J usage is TRBJ1-4; TRBD1 might be the D (6 bases). V was trimmed by 6 bases and J by 4 bases, leaving 15 bases between them. Per the germline V gene, CDR1 is MDHEN and CDR2 is SYDVKM. The CDR3 spans 15 residues.

On this clonotype itself: The junction departs from the called germline gene at one end, perhaps through a read error. The chain uses TRBV11-2 and TRBJ2-6, with D maybe TRBD1 (5 bases). In germline, CDR1 is SGHAT, CDR2 FQNNGV. This CDR3 has 14 amino acids. DNA for the CDR3: TGTGCCAGCTCGACAGTAGCTGGAGCCAGCGTCCTGACTTTC. This translates into CASSTVAGASVLTF.

Details on this clonotype: One end of the junction is discordant with germline, which a read error may explain. The chain links TRBV30 to TRBJ1-1; a weak D match, TRBD1 (5 bases). The CDR3 contains 16 residues. In germline, CDR1 is GTSNPN, CDR2 SVGIG (reference sequence). The CDR3 DNA is TGTACCTGGAGTGCGAGTGGGGCCGGTATGAACACTGAAGCTTTCTTT. It translates to CTWSASGAGMNTEAFF. The full variable domain, in which reference TRBV30 and TRBJ1-1 provide the parts outside the CDR3, is SQTIHQWPATLVQPVGSPLSLECTVEGTSNPNLYWYRQAAGRGLQLLFYSVGIGQISSEVPQNLSASRPQDRQFILSSKKLLLSDSGFYLCTWSASGAGMNTEAFFGQGTRLTVV.

Concerning this clonotype itself: At one end, the junction sequence differs from germline, possibly due to a read error. This chain connects TRBV10-3 to TRBJ2-7; TRBD1 aligns across 9 bases. There are 15 residues in the CDR3. Germline V gene data show CDR1 as ENHRY and CDR2 as SYGVKD. The CDR3, as DNA: TGTACCATTAACCCTGGGGGGACAGGGAGCTACGAGCAGTACTTC. Its translation is CTINPGGTGSYEQYF.

Regarding this clonotype: A much larger clonotype is one base distant, so this may be a read error. Here the CDR3 reads CASSSGTDSPFFTDMQYF. CDR3 in DNA: TGCGCCAGCAGCTCCGGGACAGACTCACCATTCTTCACAGATATGCAGTATTTT. The chain has TRBV10-1 and TRBJ2-3; 7 bases fit TRBD1. Germline loops: CDR1 WNHNN, CDR2 SYGVQD (reference sequence). The CDR3 runs to 18 residues.

This chain uses TRBV11-2 with TRBJ2-2; D not certain. The CDR3 runs to 13 residues. Per the germline V gene, CDR1 is SGHAT and CDR2 is FQNNGV. Trimming removed 8 bases at V and 6 bases at J, with 13 bases between. The CDR3 nucleotides read TGTGCCAGCTGCGCCCCTATGGCCGGGGAGCTGTTTTTT. Encoded protein: CASCAPMAGELFF.

This clonotype was found a few times. The chain has TRBV5-1 and TRBJ2-3; TRBD1 aligns across 7 bases. The V segment lost 1 base and the J segment 4 bases; nucleotides outside the gene matches: 9. CDR1 SGHRS and CDR2 YFSETQ come from the germline V gene. The CDR3 spans 16 residues. CDR3 sequence: CASSLIRGTSPDTQYF. CDR3 sequence (DNA): TGCGCCAGCAGCTTGATCAGGGGGACGTCCCCAGATACGCAGTATTTT. Full variable domain (missing parts from reference TRBV5-1 and TRBJ2-3): KAGVTQTPRYLIKTRGQQVTLSCSPISGHRSVSWYQQTPGQGLQFLFEYFSETQRNKGNFPGRFSGRQFSNSRSEMNVSTLELGDSALYLCASSLIRGTSPDTQYFGPGTRLTVL.

V is TRBV7-3 and J is TRBJ2-1, with 11 bases lining up with TRBD1. The germline V gene encodes CDR1 SGHTA and CDR2 FQGTGA. V gave up 5 bases and J gave up 6 bases; unmatched junction bases: 6. CDR3 length equals 15 residues. The CDR3: CASSPDRGLSNEQFF. The CDR3, as DNA: TGTGCCAGCAGCCCGGACAGGGGGCTTTCCAATGAGCAGTTCTTC.

The sample holds a few counts of this clonotype. A read error may be the cause here, since a much bigger clone is one base away. The chain recombines TRBV29-1 with TRBJ2-7; D is unresolved. CDR1 SQVTM and CDR2 ANQGSEA come from the germline V gene. CDR3 length: 11 amino acids. The CDR3 nucleotides read TGCAACGTAAAGCTGGGAAGCGAGCAGTACTTC. Encoded protein: CNVKLGSEQYF.

Of note for this clonotype: A much larger clone lies a single base off, so this may be a read error. The rearrangement joins TRBV7-8 to TRBJ1-1; D gene ambiguous. The CDR3 is made up of 13 amino acids. Germline CDR1 reads SGHVS; CDR2 reads FQNEAQ. CDR3 bases: TGTGCCTGCAGCTTTTGGGTGAACACTGAAGCTTTCTTT. Translated, it gives CACSFWVNTEAFF.

This clonotype was seen only once. Given the absence of the conserved phenylalanine or tryptophan at the CDR3 end, a read error is likely. The chain carries TRBV5-6 and TRBJ2-7; TRBD1 agrees at 9 bases. The CDR3 loop spans 15 amino acids. Germline loops: CDR1 SGHDT, CDR2 YYEEEE. This CDR3 is CPSSYNPGQGYEQYY. The CDR3 DNA reads as TGTCCCAGCAGTTATAACCCGGGACAGGGTTACGAGCAGTACTAC.

The chain has TRBV6-1 and TRBJ1-1; TRBD1 might be the D (6 bases). The length of the CDR3 is 14 residues. Germline assignment: CDR1 MNHNS and CDR2 SASEGT. V was clipped by 10 bases and J by 6 bases, with 21 bases between them. As DNA, the CDR3 is TGTGCCAACTGTGAAATCAGGGGTTCGGCTGAAGCTTTCTTT. Translation gives CANCEIRGSAEAFF.

This clonotype came up once. Just one base apart from a much larger clone, this may be a read error. The chain uses TRBV5-6 and TRBJ1-5; D gene unclear. The CDR3 runs 15 residues. Germline V gives CDR1 SGHDT, CDR2 YYEEEE. The CDR3 sequence is CASSLWIEGYQSQHF. For the CDR3, the DNA is TGTGCCAGCAGCTTATGGATTGAGGGTTATCAGTCCCAGCATTTT.

This clonotype has a single count. The chain links TRBV7-9 to TRBJ2-4; 7 nucleotides match TRBD2. Trimming removed 4 bases from V and 3 bases from J; junction bases left unmatched: 9. Germline V gives CDR1 SEHNR, CDR2 FQNEAQ (reference sequence). The CDR3 has 16 amino acids. The chain's CDR3 is CASSSGTTLVKNIQYF. Here the CDR3 DNA reads TGTGCCAGCAGCTCCGGGACTACCCTAGTCAAAAACATTCAGTACTTC.

In this sample, this clonotype turned up many times. CDR3 nucleotide sequence: TGTGCCAGCAGTCTCCGTGCGGGGCGGCTGTTTTTT. It yields the protein CASSLRAGRLFF. The chain links TRBV6-1 to TRBJ1-4, with D possibly matching TRBD1 (5 bases). Trimming shortened V by 5 bases and J by 14 bases, and 15 bases separated the two germline ends. Germline V gene lookup returns CDR1 MNHNS and CDR2 SASEGT. CDR3 size: 12 residues.